Below, one T cell receptor beta chain is given with its context. This receptor's antigen is unknown. No quality values exist for individual bases; no much larger clone is one base distant. This sample is drawn from a study of T cell changes during pregnancy in multiple sclerosis (dated by TCRdb to between 2018 and 2021). For context, the study as a whole: Changes in the T cell repertoire over the course of pregnancy were examined in this study in women with multiple sclerosis.

From cysteine to phenylalanine, the CDR3 is 17 amino acids long. The only DNA kept is the CDR3, 51 bases in frame from the first base. The CDR1 and CDR2 encoded by the germline V gene are SGHDN and FVKESK. The germline V and J ends show losses of 4 bases and 0 bases respectively, and no gene match explains 8 bases of the junction. Libraries were constructed by the immunoSEQ multiplex PCR assay. Drawn from immuneACCESS, this table holds only the in-frame rearrangements with V and J called that TCRdb kept. Clones are partly lost; checked studies trace under half to an unresolved V gene and leave the rest unexplained. The table for this sample lists 50,000 to 70,000 clones; around nine tenths of them were counted only once. The ten largest clones capture 1.4% of the sample.

The sequence derives from a female donor with multiple sclerosis, enrolled in a pregnancy study. Material: peripheral blood, obtained in the second trimester of pregnancy. The chain links TRBV14 with TRBJ2-1, with 8 bases in between that match TRBD2. The DNA sequence follows: TGTGCCAGCAGCCTTAGCGGGGACCCGAGCTCCTACAATGAGCAGTTCTTC. Translated, this is CASSLSGDPSSYNEQFF.